One sample yielded the 4 T cell receptor beta chains listed below, sequenced in a study of blood T cells in healthy people across ages. Combining a sample-barcoded 5' primer with a J-beta primer mix, a second PCR ran for roughly 7 to 12 cycles. TCRdb analysed the 5' RACE reads with MiXCR anew, one entry per CDR3 protein. The repertoire consists of fewer than 900,000 distinct CDR3 sequences, with roughly 41% occurring once and the leading ten covering 20% to 25%. Material: blood. All receptors come from a woman aged 60-75 years in good health.

The chain combines TRBV28 with TRBJ2-7, with no clear D. Deletions cut 2 bases from V and 5 bases from J, with 10 bases between. Germline values: CDR1 MDHEN, CDR2 SYDVKM. This CDR3 is 13 amino acids long. The CDR3 DNA follows: TGTGCCAGCAGTTTAAGGGTATTACACGAGCAGTACTTC. Translated: CASSLRVLHEQYF. Full variable domain (missing parts from reference TRBV28 and TRBJ2-7): DVKVTQSSRYLVKRTGEKVFLECVQDMDHENMFWYRQDPGLGLRLIYFSYDVKMKEKGDIPEGYSVSREKKERFSLILESASTNQTSMYLCASSLRVLHEQYFGPGTRLTVT.

The V and J genes are TRBV18 and TRBJ1-4; D gene uncertain. Germline CDR1 and CDR2: KGHSH and LQKENI. This CDR3 comprises 12 residues. With 3 bases removed from V and 3 bases from J, the gap between germline ends came to 2 bases. The CDR3 nucleotides are TGTGCCAGCTCACCGGCTAATGAAAAACTGTTTTTT. It translates to CASSPANEKLFF.

The chain links TRBV6-1 to TRBJ2-7; TRBD2 agrees at 11 bases. This CDR3 region has 14 residues. J lost 5 bases, V lost 6 bases, and 6 bases had no gene match. The V gene's germline CDR1 is MNHNS and CDR2 SASEGT. The CDR3 nucleotides read TGTGCCAGCAGCCCTAGCGGGGGGCGGAACGAGCAGTACTTC. Translated: CASSPSGGRNEQYF.

This sequence joins TRBV2 and TRBJ2-1; D may be TRBD2 (6 bases). V was clipped by 9 bases and J by 1 base, with 16 bases between them. Germline V gene data show CDR1 as SNHLY and CDR2 as FYNNEI. The CDR3 is 15 amino acids. DNA of the CDR3: TGTGCCAGTAAGCCCGGGGGAATGTCCTACAATGAGCAGTTCTTC. Translated: CASKPGGMSYNEQFF.